These 31 T cell receptor beta chains share one sample of origin, sequenced in a study of T cells in Graves' hyperthyroidism and ophthalmopathy. RNA transcripts were the template for amplifying TCR beta CDR3 regions. HTBI primers were employed in a first-round RT-PCR of the TCR CDR3. One entry per CDR3 protein, called by TCRdb with MiXCR from the multiplex PCR reads. The sample has approximately 600,000 distinct CDR3 sequences; about 20% are singletons. Sequencing used blood. All receptors come from a man aged 25 to 40 with Graves' ophthalmopathy.

This clonotype turned up a few times. The chain couples TRBV29-1 to TRBJ2-1; D possibly corresponds to TRBD1 (6 bases). Germline CDR1 SQVTM, CDR2 ANQGSEA. CDR3 size: 12 residues. V was trimmed by 7 bases and J by 8 bases, leaving 15 bases between them. The CDR3 loop reads CSDDQGRDEQFF. In DNA form, the CDR3 reads TGCAGCGATGATCAGGGGAGAGATGAGCAGTTCTTC.

The chain links TRBV7-9 to TRBJ2-1; D tentatively reads TRBD1 or TRBD2 (6 bases each). The CDR3 spans 16 residues. CDR1 and CDR2 (germline): SEHNR, FQNEAQ (reference sequence). Trimming stripped 3 bases from V and 5 bases from J, with 17 bases between. The CDR3 sequence is CASSFTSGAKDNEQFF. CDR3 coding DNA: TGTGCCAGCAGCTTTACTTCGGGGGCGAAAGACAATGAGCAGTTCTTC. The full variable domain, rest sourced from reference TRBV7-9 and TRBJ2-1, is DTGVSQNPRHKITKRGQNVTFRCDPISEHNRLYWYRQTLGQGPEFLTYFQNEAQLEKSRLLSDRFSAERPKGSFSTLEIQRTEQGDSAMYLCASSFTSGAKDNEQFFGPGTRLTVL.

This clonotype has just a few counts. The chain employs TRBV6-2 or TRBV6-3 and TRBJ2-7, with 8 bases that match TRBD1. CDR3 length equals 17 residues. J gave up 2 bases and V 0 bases, and 9 bases lay outside the gene matches. The germline gives CDR1 MNHEY, CDR2 SVGEGT. The CDR3 region has the DNA TGTGCCAGCAGTTACTCGACAGCAGGGGGCTTTGCCTACGAGCAGTACTTC. It yields the protein CASSYSTAGGFAYEQYF.

V and J are TRBV20-1 and TRBJ1-5, with TRBD1 matching over 9 bases. The CDR3 is 13 residues long. The ends lost 6 bases at V and 6 bases at J; junction bases unmatched: 6. CDR1 DFQATT and CDR2 SNEGSKA come from the germline V gene (reference sequence). Here the CDR3 DNA reads TGCAGTGCCAAGACAGGGGGACTTCAGCCCCAGCATTTT. Translation gives CSAKTGGLQPQHF.

The V and J genes are TRBV7-8 and TRBJ2-1; TRBD2 matches 14 bases. Unmatched junction bases numbered 7, after V lost 5 bases and J lost 10 bases. This CDR3 is 15 amino acids long. Germline CDR1 is SGHVS and CDR2 is FQNEAQ. The chain's CDR3 is CASSGGLAGVWEQFF. CDR3 nucleotides: TGTGCCAGCAGCGGGGGACTAGCGGGAGTGTGGGAGCAGTTCTTC. The full variable domain, with the rest looked up from reference TRBV7-8 and TRBJ2-1, is GAGVSQSPRYKVAKRGQDVALRCDPISGHVSLFWYQQALGQGPEFLTYFQNEAQLDKSGLPSDRFFAERPEGSVSTLKIQRTQQEDSAVYLCASSGGLAGVWEQFFGPGTRLTVL.

This clonotype was counted a few times. The rearrangement links TRBV2 to TRBJ2-7; 10 nucleotides line up with TRBD1. Unmatched junction bases numbered 6, after V lost 6 bases and J lost 1 base. The CDR3 is 15 amino acids. Germline values: CDR1 SNHLY, CDR2 FYNNEI. CDR3 nucleotide sequence: TGTGCCAGCAGGATGGGGACAGGGGAATCCTACGAGCAGTACTTC. This gives the protein CASRMGTGESYEQYF.

V usage is TRBV4-1 and J usage is TRBJ2-7; 8 positions match TRBD2. This CDR3 region has 14 residues. Germline assignment: CDR1 MGHRA and CDR2 YSYEKL. Germline trimming cut 4 bases from V and 3 bases from J; bases unmatched to any gene: 5. The CDR3 loop reads CASSPGGGFYEQYF. The CDR3 nucleotides are TGCGCCAGCAGCCCCGGGGGGGGATTCTACGAGCAGTACTTC.

J is TRBJ1-3 and V is TRBV20-1; 9 bases are a match to TRBD1. Trimming at V came to 1 base and at J to 2 bases, leaving 3 bases not matched to a gene. The germline gives CDR1 DFQATT, CDR2 SNEGSKA (reference sequence). The CDR3 is 15 amino acids. CDR3 region: CSARAGQGPGNTIYF. In nucleotides, the CDR3 is TGCAGTGCTAGAGCGGGACAGGGCCCTGGAAACACCATATATTTT.

Many counts were recorded for this clonotype. The rearrangement uses TRBV10-3 and TRBJ2-5, with 10 bases aligning to TRBD2. The V segment lost 5 bases and the J segment 4 bases; nucleotides outside the gene matches: 7. CDR3 size: 15 residues. CDR1 and CDR2 (germline): ENHRY, SYGVKD. CDR3 bases: TGTGCCATCAGTTCAGAGCGGGAGGGCTTAGAGACCCAGTACTTC. Translation gives CAISSEREGLETQYF.

The chain uses TRBV30 and TRBJ2-2; D unclear. The length of the CDR3 is 12 residues. Germline loops: CDR1 GTSNPN, CDR2 SVGIG (reference sequence). Trimming took 0 bases from V and 6 from J, leaving 5 bases between them. The CDR3 is CAWSVRAGELFF. CDR3 in DNA: TGTGCCTGGAGTGTACGCGCCGGGGAGCTGTTTTTT.

At least ten counts were recorded for this clonotype. The rearrangement links TRBV11-2 to TRBJ2-1, with 8 bases that match TRBD2. The CDR3 sequence is 15 residues long. J gave up 6 bases and V 2 bases, and 6 bases lay outside the gene matches. CDR1 SGHAT and CDR2 FQNNGV come from the germline V gene. The CDR3 DNA reads as TGTGCCAGCAGCTTATACGGTAGCGGGACCAATGAGCAGTTCTTC. Translating gives CASSLYGSGTNEQFF.

With regard to this clonotype: Relative to the germline gene, one junction end is altered; a read error may explain this. The J gene is TRBJ2-5, the V gene TRBV7-3; 8 nucleotides align to TRBD1. Germline V gives CDR1 SGHTA, CDR2 FQGTGA. The CDR3 is 14 residues long. This CDR3 reads CASSRTGGQETRYF. DNA of the CDR3: TGTGCCAGCAGCAGAACAGGGGGGCAAGAGACCCGGTACTTC. Complete variable domain (other parts from reference TRBV7-3 and TRBJ2-5): GAGVSQTPSNKVTEKGKYVELRCDPISGHTALYWYRQSLGQGPEFLIYFQGTGAADDSGLPNDRFFAVRPEGSVSTLKIQRTERGDSAVYLCASSRTGGQETRYFGPGTRLLVL.

This clonotype was found many times. The rearrangement uses TRBV12-3 or TRBV12-4 and TRBJ1-2; no reliable D call. This CDR3 has 13 amino acids. V was shortened by 5 bases and J by 3 bases, with 10 bases between the two germline ends. The CDR3 DNA is TGTGCCAGCAGTGACTTTGGGGACTATGGCTACACCTTC. It specifies CASSDFGDYGYTF.

The V call is TRBV10-2, the J call TRBJ2-3; 8 nucleotides align to TRBD2. V lost 7 bases, J lost 4 bases, and 4 bases stayed unmatched. The CDR3 is 13 amino acids. CDR1 is WSHSY and CDR2 is SAAADI in the germline V gene. CDR3 protein: CASNTGGPDTQYF. CDR3 nucleotides: TGCGCCAGCAATACGGGAGGGCCAGATACGCAGTATTTT.

This clonotype was counted a few times. The chain couples TRBV2 to TRBJ2-6; TRBD2 aligns across 8 bases. The CDR3 has 17 amino acids. The V segment lost 6 bases and the J segment 0 bases; nucleotides outside the gene matches: 7. The germline CDR1 and CDR2 sequences are SNHLY and FYNNEI. The CDR3 reads CASRGREAASGANVLTF. CDR3 DNA sequence: TGTGCCAGCAGGGGGCGGGAGGCTGCCTCTGGGGCCAACGTCCTGACTTTC.

The chain has TRBV6-2 or TRBV6-3 and TRBJ1-1; perhaps TRBD1 as D (6 bases). The CDR3 covers 15 residues. The germline V gene encodes CDR1 MNHEY and CDR2 SVGEGT. Trimming cost V 2 bases and J 1 base, with 11 bases left between them. DNA for the CDR3: TGTGCCAGCAGTTACCCCGTGGACAGGAACACTGAAGCTTTCTTT. Translated, it gives CASSYPVDRNTEAFF.

V is TRBV27 and J is TRBJ2-7; 9 nucleotides align to TRBD1. Per the germline V gene, CDR1 is MNHEY and CDR2 is SMNVEV (reference sequence). After removal of 7 bases from V and 7 bases from J, the junction contained 8 bases not matched to a gene. This CDR3 region has 13 residues. The CDR3 reads CASIGQGSGEQYF. In DNA form, the CDR3 reads TGTGCCAGCATAGGACAGGGGTCTGGAGAGCAGTACTTC.

The sample holds a few counts of this clonotype. V usage is TRBV4-1 and J usage is TRBJ2-4, with D uncertain. This CDR3 has 15 amino acids. Trimming cost V 1 base and J 0 bases, with 7 bases left between them. Germline V gene sequence: CDR1 MGHRA, CDR2 YSYEKL. The CDR3 here is CASSQGPIAKNIQYF. In DNA form, the CDR3 reads TGCGCCAGCAGCCAAGGCCCTATAGCCAAAAACATTCAGTACTTC.

This clonotype was seen at least ten times. The chain combines TRBV11-2 with TRBJ2-1; 14 bases match TRBD2. The CDR3 is 15 residues long. The ends lost 6 bases at V and 10 bases at J; junction bases unmatched: 8. From germline, CDR1 is SGHAT and CDR2 FQNNGV. The CDR3 sequence: CASRRLAGGLGEQFF. DNA of the CDR3: TGTGCCAGCAGAAGACTAGCGGGAGGGCTGGGGGAGCAGTTCTTC.

This clonotype was detected many times. The J gene is TRBJ1-6, the V gene TRBV4-2; the match to TRBD1 covers 9 bases. CDR3 length: 14 residues. Trimming removed 1 base from V and 8 bases from J; junction bases left unmatched: 0. CDR1 and CDR2 from the germline V gene are LGHNA and YNFKEQ. The DNA for the CDR3 is TGTGCCAGCAGCCAAGGGGACAGGGATTCACCCCTCCACTTT. Translating it yields CASSQGDRDSPLHF.

At least ten counts were recorded for this clonotype. The V call is TRBV12-3 or TRBV12-4, the J call TRBJ1-1, with D perhaps TRBD1 (5 bases). This CDR3 comprises 16 residues. V lost 9 bases and J 1 base, leaving 21 bases between the germline ends. CDR3 nucleotide sequence: TGTGCCAGGGATAGGGGCGGGCGTTCGGGGAACACTGAAGCTTTCTTT. As protein: CARDRGGRSGNTEAFF.

Note on this clonotype: A much larger clone lies one base from this, so it may be a read error. This rearrangement joins TRBV11-2 to TRBJ1-2; the D is unclear. Germline V lookup: CDR1 SGHAT, CDR2 FQNNGV. The length of the CDR3 is 15 residues. DNA for the CDR3: TGTGCCAGCAGCTTAGATAGCGCAGGCTCCTATGGCTACGCCTTC. As protein: CASSLDSAGSYGYAF.

The chain carries TRBV12-5 and TRBJ2-1; TRBD2 aligns across 9 bases. With 6 bases clipped from V and 1 base from J, the junction kept 7 bases outside the gene matches. The CDR3 consists of 16 residues. CDR1 is LGHNT and CDR2 is FRNRAP in the germline V gene. CDR3 sequence: CASGPRAGGSYNEQFF. CDR3 DNA sequence: TGTGCTAGTGGCCCTCGAGCGGGAGGATCCTACAATGAGCAGTTCTTC.

In this sample, this clonotype turned up a few times. This rearrangement joins TRBV6-2 or TRBV6-3 to TRBJ1-4; the D gene is possibly TRBD1 (6 bases). V shed 6 bases and J shed 11 bases, with 19 bases lying between them. The germline V gene has CDR1 MNHEY and CDR2 SVGEGT. CDR3 size: 14 residues. CDR3 residues: CASSVDKGTFKLFF. In DNA form, the CDR3 reads TGTGCCAGCAGCGTCGACAAGGGGACATTCAAACTGTTTTTT.

This clonotype came up a few times. This chain uses TRBV12-3 or TRBV12-4 with TRBJ2-5; 9 bases are a match to TRBD1. V was clipped by 8 bases and J by 5 bases; unmatched bases: 9. This CDR3 region has 14 residues. CDR3 amino acids: CASGWGQGYETQYF. CDR3 nucleotide sequence: TGTGCCAGCGGCTGGGGACAGGGATACGAGACCCAGTACTTC.

V gene TRBV5-5 combines with J gene TRBJ2-7; tentatively, D is TRBD1 (6 bases). Germline values: CDR1 SGHKS, CDR2 YYEKEE (reference sequence). The ends were cut back, 3 bases at V and 7 bases at J, with 14 bases in the middle. The CDR3 runs 13 residues. Written as DNA, the CDR3 is TGTGCCAGCAGCTCCCTGGACAGCAAGGAGCAGTACTTC. Protein sequence: CASSSLDSKEQYF. The full variable domain, rest sourced from reference TRBV5-5 and TRBJ2-7, is DAGVTQSPTHLIKTRGQQVTLRCSPISGHKSVSWYQQVLGQGPQFIFQYYEKEERGRGNFPDRFSARQFPNYSSELNVNALLLGDSALYLCASSSLDSKEQYFGPGTRLTVT.

This clonotype was seen at least ten times. The chain carries TRBV12-3 or TRBV12-4 and TRBJ2-7; 10 bases agree with TRBD2. After removal of 6 bases from V and 6 bases from J, the junction contained 11 bases not matched to a gene. The CDR3 runs 15 residues. The CDR3 sequence: CASRASSGSAFEQYF. The CDR3 nucleotides are TGTGCCAGCAGGGCCTCTAGCGGGAGTGCGTTCGAGCAGTACTTC.

This clonotype was seen a few times. The chain recombines TRBV2 with TRBJ2-5; D is perhaps TRBD2 (6 bases). Looked up from germline, CDR1 is SNHLY and CDR2 is FYNNEI. V gave up 5 bases and J gave up 9 bases, with 16 bases separating them. The CDR3 runs to 13 residues. In nucleotides, the CDR3 is TGTGCCAGCAGTCCCGGGGGTTCAGGAGCCCAGTACTTC. Translated, it gives CASSPGGSGAQYF.

This clonotype was observed a few times. This rearrangement joins TRBV12-3 or TRBV12-4 to TRBJ2-3, with D tentatively TRBD2 (6 bases). The CDR3 is 13 residues long. The V and J ends lost 10 bases and 3 bases respectively, with 14 bases between them. CDR3: CATGREMTDTQYF. CDR3 nucleotides: TGTGCCACGGGCCGGGAGATGACAGATACGCAGTATTTT.

This clonotype has ten or more counts. This chain connects TRBV27 to TRBJ1-1; D is unresolved. Trimming shortened V by 3 bases and J by 1 base, and 9 bases separated the two germline ends. CDR1 and CDR2 (germline): MNHEY, SMNVEV (reference sequence). The CDR3 runs to 14 residues. The CDR3 spells CASSFDYQNTEAFF. The CDR3 nucleotides are TGTGCCAGCAGTTTTGACTACCAGAACACTGAAGCTTTCTTT.

This clonotype was observed a few times. The J gene is TRBJ2-5, the V gene TRBV20-1; weak D call: TRBD1 (6 bases). The CDR3 runs 10 residues. Germline CDR1 reads DFQATT; CDR2 reads SNEGSKA (reference sequence). Trimming removed 8 bases at V and 5 bases at J, with 9 bases between. The CDR3 DNA is TGCAGTCAGGGGTGGGAGACCCAGTACTTC. It translates to CSQGWETQYF.